Listed here are 32 T cell receptor beta chains from one sample, sequenced in a study of vaccination and CD4 T cells after COVID-19. Antigens of these TCRs are unknown. The sample's treatment: approximately nine-day PBMC culture with coronavirus spike peptide pools or control peptides (ViraFEST assay). Cultured CD4+ T-cell DNA underwent Oncomine TCR Beta short-read sequencing. Via MiXCR, TCRdb re-called the PCR reads, giving one row per CDR3 protein. The sample shows more than 15,000 distinct CDR3 sequences, approximately 52% of them seen only once. Material for sequencing was CD4+ T cells from blood, cultured in vitro. The source of these receptors is a human donor who had recovered from COVID-19.

This clonotype showed up just once. V is TRBV5-1 and J is TRBJ2-7; 11 bases are shared with TRBD1. This CDR3 is 15 amino acids long. Trimming took 6 bases from V and 8 from J; bases not matched to a gene: 13. The V gene's germline CDR1 is SGHRS and CDR2 YFSETQ. The CDR3 reads CASTETGDRGSKQYF. In DNA form, the CDR3 reads TGCGCCAGCACTGAGACGGGGGACAGGGGGTCTAAGCAGTACTTC.

This clonotype is a singleton in its sample. The J gene is TRBJ2-7, the V gene TRBV11-2; 10 nucleotides line up with TRBD2. Germline V gives CDR1 SGHAT, CDR2 FQNNGV. Trimming at V came to 5 bases and at J to 0 bases, leaving 4 bases not matched to a gene. The CDR3 is made up of 15 amino acids. CDR3 in amino acids: CASSPLAGGSYEQYF. The CDR3 DNA sequence: TGTGCCAGCAGCCCCTTAGCGGGAGGCTCCTACGAGCAGTACTTC.

The rearrangement links TRBV10-1 to TRBJ2-7, with 11 bases matching TRBD1. The junction had 9 bases not matched to a gene; V was cut back by 6 bases and J by 5 bases. The CDR3 has 15 amino acids. Looked up from germline, CDR1 is WNHNN and CDR2 is SYGVQD (reference sequence). The DNA for the CDR3 is TGCGCCAGCAGCAAGAGCTGGACAGGGGGCAACGAGCAGTACTTC. As protein: CASSKSWTGGNEQYF.

In its sample, this clonotype was seen a few times. Written as DNA, the CDR3 is TGTGCCAGCATGTTCAACGACAATGAGCAGTTCTTC. Its protein is CASMFNDNEQFF. The chain recombines TRBV6-1 with TRBJ2-1; D not certain. This CDR3 has 12 amino acids. V was shortened by 7 bases and J by 5 bases, with 9 bases between the two germline ends. In germline, CDR1 is MNHNS, CDR2 SASEGT.

The gene calls are TRBV5-1 and TRBJ2-5; D call uncertain. V lost 3 bases and J 1 base, leaving 10 bases between the germline ends. CDR3 length equals 14 residues. The germline gives CDR1 SGHRS, CDR2 YFSETQ. CDR3 loop: CASSSFHPQETQYF. Written as DNA, the CDR3 is TGCGCCAGCAGCTCCTTTCACCCCCAAGAGACCCAGTACTTC.

The chain is built from TRBV6-1 and TRBJ2-3; TRBD1 is a possible D gene (6 bases). There are 16 residues in the CDR3. Germline assignment: CDR1 MNHNS and CDR2 SASEGT. Trimming cost V 6 bases and J 7 bases, with 23 bases left between them. CDR3 DNA: TGTGCCAGCAGACGACAGGACGCTACGCCGCTGAATACGCAGTATTTT. Its translation is CASRRQDATPLNTQYF.

This chain uses TRBV7-6 with TRBJ2-3; a weak D match, TRBD1 (6 bases). CDR1 and CDR2 (germline): SGHVS, FNYEAQ. The CDR3 length is 13 residues. Trimming pared 5 bases from V and 6 bases from J, leaving 12 bases between. The CDR3 bases are TGTGCCAGCAGCAAGGCAGGGGTGGATACGCAGTATTTT. Its translation: CASSKAGVDTQYF.

The chain recombines TRBV7-9 with TRBJ2-3; 11 bases match TRBD2. This CDR3 spans 14 amino acids. The V gene end was trimmed by 4 bases and the J gene end by 6 bases; junction bases not matched to a gene: 3. In germline, CDR1 is SEHNR, CDR2 FQNEAQ (reference sequence). The CDR3 nucleotides are TGTGCCAGCAGCTGGTGGACTAGCGGGGATACGCAGTATTTT. Its protein product is CASSWWTSGDTQYF.

This clonotype is deemed medium-sized. The chain employs TRBV5-4 and TRBJ1-6; 12 bases match TRBD1. With V trimmed by 4 bases and J by 6 bases, 8 bases remained unmatched. In germline, CDR1 is SGHNT, CDR2 YYREEE (reference sequence). CDR3 length: 17 residues. The CDR3 spells CASSLPGTGGGNSPLHF. The DNA of the CDR3 is TGTGCCAGCAGCCTTCCCGGGACAGGGGGCGGTAATTCACCCCTCCACTTT.

The sample holds a few counts of this clonotype. The CDR3 DNA reads as TGTGCCAGCAGTGAGCAGACACATAGCAATCAGCCCCAGCATTTT. This translates into CASSEQTHSNQPQHF. The chain has TRBV6-1 and TRBJ1-5; the D is unclear. Trimming cost V 3 bases and J 0 bases, with 9 bases left between them. CDR3 size: 15 residues. Germline CDR1 reads MNHNS; CDR2 reads SASEGT.

V usage is TRBV29-1 and J usage is TRBJ1-2; 9 bases fit TRBD1. In germline, CDR1 is SQVTM, CDR2 ANQGSEA. The CDR3 runs to 16 residues. V gave up 2 bases and J gave up 1 base; unmatched junction bases: 8. The CDR3 DNA is TGCAGCGTTGAATCCCTCGGACAGGGGAATAACTATGGCTACACCTTC. As protein: CSVESLGQGNNYGYTF.

This chain links TRBV28 with TRBJ1-6; 9 bases line up with TRBD1. The CDR3 extends over 14 amino acids. Unmatched junction bases numbered 3, after V lost 6 bases and J lost 6 bases. Germline assignment: CDR1 MDHEN and CDR2 SYDVKM. CDR3 sequence (DNA): TGTGCCAGCAGGGGACAGGGAAGTAATTCACCCCTCCACTTT. Its protein product is CASRGQGSNSPLHF. The full variable domain, its missing parts supplied by reference TRBV28 and TRBJ1-6, is DVKVTQSSRYLVKRTGEKVFLECVQDMDHENMFWYRQDPGLGLRLIYFSYDVKMKEKGDIPEGYSVSREKKERFSLILESASTNQTSMYLCASRGQGSNSPLHFGNGTRLTVT.

The chain links TRBV7-9 to TRBJ1-6; D is unresolved. The CDR3 sequence is 15 residues long. Trimming took off 5 bases at V and 6 bases at J, with 14 bases between the two ends. Looked up from germline, CDR1 is SEHNR and CDR2 is FQNEAQ (reference sequence). The CDR3: CASSAGGEGNSPLHF. The CDR3 DNA reads TGTGCCAGCAGCGCAGGTGGGGAAGGTAATTCACCCCTCCACTTT.

The V and J genes are TRBV5-4 and TRBJ2-5; possibly TRBD2 for D (6 bases). This CDR3 region has 16 residues. Germline V gene lookup returns CDR1 SGHNT and CDR2 YYREEE (reference sequence). V lost 0 bases and J 2 bases, leaving 14 bases between the germline ends. This chain's CDR3 is CASSLDRTTGQETQYF. CDR3 bases: TGTGCCAGCAGCTTGGATAGGACTACGGGGCAAGAGACCCAGTACTTC.

The rearrangement links TRBV2 to TRBJ2-4; D is perhaps TRBD2 (7 bases). The CDR3 runs 14 residues. V gave up 8 bases and J gave up 1 base, with 12 bases separating them. Per the germline V gene, CDR1 is SNHLY and CDR2 is FYNNEI. CDR3 sequence (DNA): TGTGCCAGCGAAGGGGGGGGGGCCAAAAACATTCAGTACTTC. This translates into CASEGGGAKNIQYF.

This clonotype has a handful of counts. The chain couples TRBV7-2 to TRBJ2-3; D call uncertain. The V gene's germline CDR1 is SGHTA and CDR2 FQGNSA. Trimming cost V 1 base and J 0 bases, with 5 bases left between them. This CDR3 region has 14 residues. The CDR3 DNA reads as TGTGCCAGCAGCTTAGTTGTTAGCACAGATACGCAGTATTTT. Amino acids: CASSLVVSTDTQYF.

The chain is built from TRBV5-1 and TRBJ2-1, with a tentative D call TRBD1 (6 bases). This CDR3 region has 14 residues. V lost 3 bases and J lost 3, with 10 bases in between. Looked up from germline, CDR1 is SGHRS and CDR2 is YFSETQ. The CDR3, as DNA: TGCGCCAGCAGCTCAGGACAGCTCTACAATGAGCAGTTCTTC. Its protein product is CASSSGQLYNEQFF.

V is TRBV7-9 and J is TRBJ2-3; D perhaps matches TRBD2 (6 bases). The CDR3 length is 15 residues. Germline-derived CDR1 and CDR2 are SEHNR and FQNEAQ (reference sequence). Trimming left V 5 bases short and J 5 bases short, with 17 bases between. Written as DNA, the CDR3 is TGTGCCAGCAGCCGTGGAGGGACTCGGGGAGATACGCAGTATTTT. It encodes CASSRGGTRGDTQYF. Full variable domain (outside the CDR3, taken from reference TRBV7-9 and TRBJ2-3): DTGVSQNPRHKITKRGQNVTFRCDPISEHNRLYWYRQTLGQGPEFLTYFQNEAQLEKSRLLSDRFSAERPKGSFSTLEIQRTEQGDSAMYLCASSRGGTRGDTQYFGPGTRLTVL.

The chain joins TRBV6-1 to TRBJ2-3, with D possibly being TRBD2 (6 bases). Germline V gene data show CDR1 as MNHNS and CDR2 as SASEGT. The V gene lost 6 bases and the J gene lost 6 bases, with 16 bases spanning the gap. This CDR3 is built from 14 residues. CDR3 amino acids: CASSRSGTSDTQYF. The CDR3 nucleotides are TGTGCCAGCAGCCGATCCGGGACTTCGGATACGCAGTATTTT.

The rearrangement joins TRBV7-2 to TRBJ2-3; 7 bases line up with TRBD2. Germline V CDR1 and CDR2: SGHTA, FQGNSA. V shed 3 bases, J shed 3 bases, and the junction held 3 bases outside the gene matches. The CDR3 runs to 14 residues. The CDR3 DNA reads as TGTGCCAGCAGCTTTTGGCGGGGGACAGATACGCAGTATTTT. Its translation: CASSFWRGTDTQYF.

V and J are TRBV20-1 and TRBJ2-7, with TRBD2 matching over 10 bases. J lost 6 bases, V lost 2 bases, and 10 bases had no gene match. The CDR3 sequence is 15 residues long. CDR1 is DFQATT, CDR2 SNEGSKA, per germline (reference sequence). In DNA, the CDR3 is TGCAGTGCTAGATCCCCGGGGAGCGGGGGGGCCGAGCAGTACTTC. Protein product: CSARSPGSGGAEQYF.

The V gene is TRBV19, the J gene TRBJ2-3, with 11 bases fitting TRBD2. Germline V lookup: CDR1 LNHDA, CDR2 SQIVND (reference sequence). The CDR3 is made up of 16 amino acids. V lost 5 bases, J lost 4 bases, and 8 bases stayed unmatched. The CDR3 bases are TGTGCCAGTAGTCCGGTTACTAGCGGGGGCCCAGATACGCAGTATTTT. Its protein is CASSPVTSGGPDTQYF. The full variable domain, rest sourced from reference TRBV19 and TRBJ2-3, is DGGITQSPKYLFRKEGQNVTLSCEQNLNHDAMYWYRQDPGQGLRLIYYSQIVNDFQKGDIAEGYSVSREKKESFPLTVTSAQKNPTAFYLCASSPVTSGGPDTQYFGPGTRLTVL.

The rearrangement links TRBV7-2 to TRBJ2-3; D remains ambiguous. In germline, CDR1 is SGHTA, CDR2 FQGNSA. The CDR3 loop spans 13 amino acids. The V and J ends lost 8 bases and 0 bases respectively, with 9 bases between them. CDR3 amino acids: CASAPGSTDTQYF. DNA of the CDR3: TGTGCCAGCGCCCCGGGTAGCACAGATACGCAGTATTTT.

The gene calls are TRBV6-7 and TRBJ2-1, with a tentative D call TRBD1 (5 bases). TRBV6-7 is labeled an ORF, and its function is uncertain. The CDR3 spans 12 residues. Trimming pared 9 bases from V and 6 bases from J, leaving 12 bases between. DNA for the CDR3: TGTGCCAGTCAGGGCAGGGCCAATGAGCAGTTCTTC. Translation: CASQGRANEQFF.

V usage is TRBV24-1 and J usage is TRBJ1-5; a possible D gene is TRBD1 (5 bases). V was pared by 3 bases and J by 5 bases, with 13 bases between. This CDR3 spans 15 amino acids. CDR1 KGHDR and CDR2 SFDVKD come from the germline V gene. Written as DNA, the CDR3 is TGTGCCACCAGTGATGGGGGGATATACGATCAGCCCCAGCATTTT. This encodes CATSDGGIYDQPQHF.

This clonotype was recorded a few times. This sequence joins TRBV6-5 and TRBJ2-7, with D possibly TRBD1 on 7 matching bases. The CDR3 consists of 17 residues. Germline CDR1 is MNHEY and CDR2 is SVGAGI. V lost 1 base, J lost 2 bases, and 18 bases lay in between. In DNA form, the CDR3 reads TGTGCCAGCAGTTACTTAGGCGGGACAGTACGACCCTACGAGCAGTACTTC. Its translation: CASSYLGGTVRPYEQYF.

A few counts support this clonotype. The gene calls are TRBV20-1 and TRBJ1-2, with 8 positions matching TRBD1. V lost 7 bases to trimming and J lost 5 bases; unmatched junction nucleotides: 12. Per the germline V gene, CDR1 is DFQATT and CDR2 is SNEGSKA (reference sequence). The CDR3 contains 14 residues. DNA of the CDR3: TGCAGTGTCGGACAGGGTGCGGTCCGGTATGGCTACACCTTC. Encoded protein: CSVGQGAVRYGYTF.

This clonotype has a handful of counts. This chain connects TRBV24-1 to TRBJ2-7, with 14 bases fitting TRBD2. V shed 3 bases, J shed 3 bases, and the junction held 3 bases outside the gene matches. CDR1 and CDR2 from the germline V gene are KGHDR and SFDVKD. The CDR3 consists of 16 residues. This CDR3 reads CATSDGGTSGSYEQYF. The CDR3, as DNA: TGTGCCACCAGTGATGGTGGGACTAGCGGGAGCTACGAGCAGTACTTC.

The genes are TRBV5-6 and TRBJ2-7, with a possible D match to TRBD2 (6 bases). Trimming cost V 4 bases and J 7 bases, with 21 bases left between them. The CDR3 has 15 residues. The germline gives CDR1 SGHDT, CDR2 YYEEEE. The CDR3 nucleotides are TGTGCCAGCAGCCTCCGGGGTAGGGAGGCGTGGGAGCAGTACTTC. This codes for CASSLRGREAWEQYF.

The chain couples TRBV5-4 to TRBJ1-1, with D hard to call. This CDR3 has 13 amino acids. Germline loops: CDR1 SGHNT, CDR2 YYREEE (reference sequence). V was trimmed by 6 bases and J by 2 bases, leaving 11 bases between them. CDR3 amino acids: CASTEIPNTEAFF. The CDR3 bases are TGTGCCAGCACCGAGATCCCAAACACTGAAGCTTTCTTT.

V and J are TRBV12-3 or TRBV12-4 and TRBJ1-5; D is perhaps TRBD1 (6 bases). The V gene lost 5 bases and the J gene lost 0 bases, with 8 bases spanning the gap. The length of the CDR3 is 14 residues. Here the CDR3 DNA reads TGTGCCAGCAGTGAGGGACATAGCAATCAGCCCCAGCATTTT. This sequence encodes CASSEGHSNQPQHF.

The J gene is TRBJ2-7, the V gene TRBV7-9; 8 nucleotides match TRBD1. V dropped 5 bases and J dropped 4; count of bases not matched to a gene: 4. The CDR3 extends over 13 amino acids. Germline CDR1 and CDR2: SEHNR and FQNEAQ (reference sequence). This CDR3 reads CASSTDRVYEQYF. The CDR3 region has the DNA TGTGCCAGCAGCACGGACAGGGTGTACGAGCAGTACTTC.